This T cell receptor (beta chain) was sequenced during a study of cytomegalovirus exposure and HLA in healthy donors. Study-wide results and limits: Clonal expansion, a later analysis showed, was greater in HLA-associated TCR beta chains than in equally common others. CMV antigen specificity was confirmed in vitro for a few CMV-associated chains.

V was shortened by 6 bases and J by 0 bases, with 15 bases between the two germline ends. Germline-derived CDR1 and CDR2 are SEHNR and FQNEAQ (reference sequence). The CDR3 extends over 16 amino acids. As regards this clone: Antigen specificity is unknown.

Researchers ran the PCR with 60 Vbeta and 13 Jbeta primers. Per the study methods: In a later analysis, of tens of millions of unique beta chains, roughly 10 million appeared in at least two donors. Repertoires were generated with immunoSEQ multiplex PCR, while TCRdb's copy carries only in-frame clones and drops some. V and J calls and clone size are copied from that table; D and trimming were computed from the DNA. The repertoire includes roughly 120,000 clones, about 80% of them detected once, and 5% to 6.5% sits in the top ten. The sequence was collected from a young man in good health and CMV-seronegative. Input material: PBMCs. The V gene is TRBV7-9, the J gene TRBJ2-4; D perhaps matches TRBD1 (6 bases). The CDR3 sequence: CASSSQPTGAKNIQYF. In DNA, the CDR3 is TGTGCCAGCAGTTCCCAACCGACAGGAGCCAAAAACATTCAGTACTTC.